This section outlines one T cell receptor (beta chain) sequence together with its context. This sample was taken from a study of T cell changes during pregnancy in multiple sclerosis. CDR1 is SGHVS and CDR2 is FNYEAQ in the germline V gene. The CDR3 runs 14 residues. V lost 2 bases, J lost 4 bases, and 9 bases lay in between. Clones were read by immunoSEQ multiplex PCR, and TCRdb kept only the in-frame ones, dropping some. This sample has tens of thousands of clones, with roughly 94% found just once. The origin of this receptor is a female donor with multiple sclerosis, enrolled in a pregnancy study. Source: CD4+ T cells from peripheral blood mononuclear cells, taken after pregnancy. J is TRBJ1-5 and V is TRBV7-6, with unresolved D. The CDR3 region is CASSLNNGNQPQHF. Written as DNA, the CDR3 is TGTGCCAGCAGCTTAAATAACGGGAATCAGCCCCAGCATTTT.